The text below deals with one T cell receptor beta chain. Its antigen is as yet unknown. Method: immunoSEQ multiplex PCR; TCRdb's copy keeps in-frame clones and lacks some. The table shows more than 140,000 clones, with around four fifths occurring only once. These data originate in a study of PD-1 blockade in classical Hodgkin lymphoma. Study-wide results and limits: Baseline TCR diversity was reportedly lower in newly diagnosed patients than healthy donors.

Germline-derived CDR1 and CDR2 are MNHNY and SVGAGI (reference sequence). With 0 bases removed from V and 0 bases from J, the gap between germline ends came to 8 bases. The CDR3 extends over 15 amino acids. Each patient relapsed following autologous stem cell transplantation, and prior brentuximab vedotin exposure differed. This sample comprised peripheral blood mononuclear cells (PBMCs), obtained before the second cycle of nivolumab. This rearrangement joins TRBV6-6 to TRBJ1-2; no definite D call. The TCR originated in a human donor with classical Hodgkin lymphoma. The CDR3: CASSYSRWANYGYTF. Written as DNA, the CDR3 is TGTGCCAGCAGTTACTCGAGGTGGGCTAACTATGGCTACACCTTC.